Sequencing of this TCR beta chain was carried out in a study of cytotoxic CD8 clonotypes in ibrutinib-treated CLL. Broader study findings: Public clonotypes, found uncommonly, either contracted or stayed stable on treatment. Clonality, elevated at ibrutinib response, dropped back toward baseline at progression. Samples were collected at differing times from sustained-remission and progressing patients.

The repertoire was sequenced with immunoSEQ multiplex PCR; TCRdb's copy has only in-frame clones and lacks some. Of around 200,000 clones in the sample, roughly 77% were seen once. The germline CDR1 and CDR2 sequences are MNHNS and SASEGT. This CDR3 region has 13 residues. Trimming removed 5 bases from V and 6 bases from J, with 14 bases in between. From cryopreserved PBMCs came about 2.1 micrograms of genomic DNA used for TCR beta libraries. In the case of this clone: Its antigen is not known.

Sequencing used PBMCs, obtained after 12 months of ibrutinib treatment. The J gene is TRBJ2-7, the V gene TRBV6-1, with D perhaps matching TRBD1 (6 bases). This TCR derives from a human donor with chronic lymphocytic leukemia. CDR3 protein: CASSPSPRGEQYF. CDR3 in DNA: TGTGCCAGCAGTCCCTCCCCCAGGGGCGAGCAGTACTTC.